Listed below are T cell receptor beta chains from one sample, sequenced in a study of technical replicates of blood from a few donors. Data came from immunoSEQ multiplex PCR; TCRdb stores just in-frame clones and leaves some out. The sample yields about 82,000 clones, 85% to 95% seen once. The sequenced material came from T cells isolated from PBMCs. The receptors here all came from a human donor in good health. Each CDR3 is given with its conserved first and last residue. Fields, in order: CDR3 length, D gene, V gene, clone size, J gene, CDR3 DNA, CDR3 protein. D genes are given only for firm matches. Clone size is not always given. Where it is, it says once, few, many or a class for expanded clones.

>16|NA|TRBV5-1|NA|TRBJ2-1
TGCGCCAGCAGCCTGGGGGGTAGCGGCAGATACAATGAGCAGTTCTTC
CASSLGGSGRYNEQFF
>13|TRBD2|TRBV2|NA|TRBJ2-7
TGTGCCATTTCCGGGACTAGTTCCTACGAGCAGTACTTC
CAISGTSSYEQYF
>16|TRBD1|TRBV28|NA|TRBJ1-1
TGTGCCAGCAGCGACCCAGAATCGAACAGGGGGCGCGGGGCTTTCTTT
CASSDPESNRGRGAFF
>14|TRBD1|TRBV13|NA|TRBJ1-1
TGTGCCAGCTCCGAAGGAGACAGGGCCACTGAAGCTTTCTTT
CASSEGDRATEAFF
>14|TRBD2|TRBV5-1|NA|TRBJ2-7
TGCGCCAGCAGCTTGGTTCTAGCGGGAGACGAGCAGTACTTC
CASSLVLAGDEQYF
>17|NA|TRBV7-9|NA|TRBJ2-5
TGTGCCAGCAGCTCTGGCTTAGGCCGGGGGATCCAAGAGACCCAGTACTTC
CASSSGLGRGIQETQYF
>16|NA|TRBV11-2|few|TRBJ1-2
TGTGCCAGCAGCCCCGGGGACGCCGGGAGGCACTATGGCTACACCTTC
CASSPGDAGRHYGYTF
>15|TRBD1|TRBV6-4|NA|TRBJ1-5
TGTGCCAGCAGTGACAAGGGACAGGGCAATCAGCCCCAGCATTTT
CASSDKGQGNQPQHF
>14|NA|TRBV7-6|NA|TRBJ2-1
TGTGCCAGCAGCTCGGGACTTCCACAGGATGAGCAGTTCTTC
CASSSGLPQDEQFF
>16|NA|TRBV11-2|NA|TRBJ1-2
TGTGCCAGCAGCCCAAAAGGGACAATCGCTAACTATGGCTACACCTTC
CASSPKGTIANYGYTF
>14|NA|TRBV2|NA|TRBJ2-3
TGTGCCAGTCTACGTGGGGAGTTCACAGATACGCAGTATTTT
CASLRGEFTDTQYF
>13|TRBD1|TRBV28|NA|TRBJ2-7
TGTGCCAGCACAACAGGGGTAGACTACGAGCAGTACTTC
CASTTGVDYEQYF
>13|TRBD1|TRBV29-1|NA|TRBJ2-2
TGCAGCGCCATAGGACAGGGGCACGGGGAGCTGTTTTTT
CSAIGQGHGELFF
>15|TRBD2|TRBV5-4|NA|TRBJ2-1
TGTGCCAGCAGCTTGTCTAGCGGGGCTTACAATGAGCAGTTCTTC
CASSLSSGAYNEQFF
>15|NA|TRBV30|NA|TRBJ2-6
TGTGCCTGGAGCCCCGGACAATTTGGGGCCAACGTCCTGACTTTC
CAWSPGQFGANVLTF
>14|NA|TRBV5-1|NA|TRBJ2-3
TGCGCCAGCAGCTTACAGCAGCTCACAGATACGCAGTATTTT
CASSLQQLTDTQYF
>18|TRBD2|TRBV2|NA|TRBJ2-5
TGTGCCAGCAGTCCCAGAAACGGGGGGGCCTTTAGTCTAGAGACCCAGTACTTC
CASSPRNGGAFSLETQYF
>12|NA|TRBV5-1|NA|TRBJ2-7
TGCGCCAGCAGCCACACGATGGACGAGCAGTACTTC
CASSHTMDEQYF
>15|NA|TRBV5-4|NA|TRBJ2-1
TGTGCCAGCAGCTTGGACAGGACTACATACAATGAGCAGTTCTTC
CASSLDRTTYNEQFF
>13|NA|TRBV19|NA|TRBJ2-2
TGTGCCAGTAGTATAGTTAGGGGAAGGGAGCTGTTTTTT
CASSIVRGRELFF
>14|NA|TRBV5-1|NA|TRBJ1-2
TGCGCCAGCTTAGACTCGGGGGGAGCAAGTGGCTACACCTTC
CASLDSGGASGYTF
>13|NA|TRBV6-1|NA|TRBJ1-1
TGTGCCAGCACCGGACACCGGAACACTGAAGCTTTCTTT
CASTGHRNTEAFF
>14|NA|TRBV28|NA|TRBJ2-2
TGTGCCAGCAGTATTCGGCCCCAGGCCGGGGAGCTGTTTTTT
CASSIRPQAGELFF
>16|NA|TRBV5-4|NA|TRBJ2-7
TGTGCCAGCAGCTTGGGGGTGGGGAGAGGCTCCTACGAGCAGTACTTC
CASSLGVGRGSYEQYF
>13|TRBD2|TRBV28|NA|TRBJ2-3
TGTGCCAGCAGCGGGGGGACCACAGATACGCAGTATTTT
CASSGGTTDTQYF
>12|NA|TRBV10-2|NA|TRBJ2-7
TGCGCCAGCAGAGACTTACGCTACGAGCAGTACTTC
CASRDLRYEQYF
>10|NA|TRBV27|NA|TRBJ2-2
TGTGCCACCGGGTTCGGGGAGCTGTTTTTT
CATGFGELFF
>12|NA|TRBV7-9|NA|TRBJ2-1
TGTGCCAGCCTAAGAGGTGGCAATGAGCAGTTCTTC
CASLRGGNEQFF
>17|NA|TRBV7-2|NA|TRBJ2-7
TGTGCCAGCAGCTTAGGGCTTGGAGGGGACAGCTCCTACGAGCAGTACTTC
CASSLGLGGDSSYEQYF
>11|NA|TRBV28|NA|TRBJ2-1
TGTGCCAGCAGTCCTCTTAATGAGCAGTTCTTC
CASSPLNEQFF
>14|TRBD1|TRBV7-2|NA|TRBJ1-2
TGTGCCAGCAGCCCGGGACAGGGAGGCTATGGCTACACCTTC
CASSPGQGGYGYTF
>15|NA|TRBV9|NA|TRBJ2-7
TGTGCCAGCAGCGTAGAGCCAGCGGCCCACTACGAGCAGTACTTC
CASSVEPAAHYEQYF
>13|NA|TRBV29-1|few|TRBJ1-1
TGCAGCGCCCAAAATGTACGGGGAACTGAAGCTTTCTTT
CSAQNVRGTEAFF
>19|TRBD2|TRBV4-1|once|TRBJ2-3
TGCGCCAGCAGCCAAGTCCACTTCGCGGGGGGGGGTCGCACAGATACGCAGTATTTT
CASSQVHFAGGGRTDTQYF
>14|TRBD2|TRBV7-8|NA|TRBJ2-1
TGTGCCACATCTAGCGGGAACCCGGGCAATGAGCAGTTCTTC
CATSSGNPGNEQFF
>13|NA|TRBV6-5|NA|TRBJ2-6
TGTGCCAGCACCCTCTCTGGGGCCAACGTCCTGACTTTC
CASTLSGANVLTF
>16|NA|TRBV14|NA|TRBJ2-3
TGTGCCAGCAGCCAAGATTGGTACGAGAAAGAAGATACGCAGTATTTT
CASSQDWYEKEDTQYF
>15|TRBD1|TRBV28|NA|TRBJ2-5
TGTGCCAGCAGTTTAGGACAGGCCAGCCAAGAGACCCAGTACTTC
CASSLGQASQETQYF
>14|TRBD1|TRBV5-1|once|TRBJ1-1
TGCGCCAGCAGCTTAGACAGGGTCAACACTGAAGCTTTCTTT
CASSLDRVNTEAFF
>16|NA|TRBV28|NA|TRBJ2-2
TGTGCCAGCAGGCTGGCGGGCCGCGGGCGGGCCGGGGAGCTGTTTTTT
CASRLAGRGRAGELFF
>15|TRBD1|TRBV6-5|NA|TRBJ1-2
TGTGCCAGCAGTTACGTTCCCGGACAGGGGCATGGCTACACCTTC
CASSYVPGQGHGYTF
>16|TRBD2|TRBV7-6|NA|TRBJ2-7
TGTGCCAGCAGCGGGGACCTTAGCGGGGGTTCCTACGAGCAGTACTTC
CASSGDLSGGSYEQYF
>13|NA|TRBV5-6|NA|TRBJ1-2
TGTGCCAGCAGCCTGGACAGAAACTATGGCTACACCTTC
CASSLDRNYGYTF